These T cell receptor beta chains were read from a single sample in a study of cytomegalovirus exposure and HLA in healthy donors. Profiling relied on immunoSEQ multiplex PCR, and the TCRdb table lists in-frame clones only, not all of them. The table lists more than 150,000 clones, almost 85% of them singletons. What was sequenced was PBMCs. Receptors originate from a boy between 10 and 17 years old in good health and CMV-seronegative. Both conserved end residues are part of each CDR3. Each record gives: D gene, clone size, J gene, V gene, CDR3 protein, CDR3 DNA. The D gene is left open where the match is weak. Clone size is not always given. Where it is, it says once, few, many or a class for expanded clones.

D gene: TRBD2; clone size: -; J gene: TRBJ2-2; V gene: TRBV6-1; CDR3 protein: CASSEGGGGELFF; CDR3 DNA: TGTGCCAGCAGTGAAGGGGGGGGCGGGGAGCTGTTTTTT
D gene: -; clone size: few; J gene: TRBJ2-2; V gene: TRBV6-7; CDR3 protein: CASSYSRETGELFF; CDR3 DNA: TGTGCCAGCAGTTACTCGAGAGAGACCGGGGAGCTGTTTTTT
D gene: -; clone size: -; J gene: TRBJ1-2; V gene: TRBV5-1; CDR3 protein: CASSFQGFSNYGYTF; CDR3 DNA: TGCGCCAGCAGCTTTCAGGGTTTTTCGAACTATGGCTACACCTTC
D gene: -; clone size: few; J gene: TRBJ1-2; V gene: TRBV6-6; CDR3 protein: CASSSSGQSYGYTF; CDR3 DNA: TGTGCCAGCAGTTCCAGTGGACAGAGCTATGGCTACACCTTC
D gene: -; clone size: -; J gene: TRBJ2-7; V gene: TRBV5-1; CDR3 protein: CASSLGQGYFYEQYF; CDR3 DNA: TGCGCCAGCAGCTTGGGCCAGGGGTATTTCTACGAGCAGTACTTC
D gene: -; clone size: -; J gene: TRBJ1-1; V gene: TRBV27; CDR3 protein: CASRKPGKNTEAFF; CDR3 DNA: TGTGCCAGCAGGAAACCGGGAAAAAACACTGAAGCTTTCTTT
D gene: -; clone size: -; J gene: TRBJ2-3; V gene: TRBV11-2; CDR3 protein: CASSRSDTQYF; CDR3 DNA: TGTGCCAGCAGCCGGTCCGATACGCAGTATTTT
D gene: -; clone size: -; J gene: TRBJ1-1; V gene: TRBV7-2; CDR3 protein: CASSFTAGGNTEAFF; CDR3 DNA: TGTGCCAGCAGCTTTACTGCAGGAGGCAACACTGAAGCTTTCTTT
D gene: TRBD2; clone size: -; J gene: TRBJ2-2; V gene: TRBV6-6; CDR3 protein: CASSFLQGGVGGELFF; CDR3 DNA: TGTGCCAGCAGTTTCCTTCAGGGAGGGGTGGGCGGGGAGCTGTTTTTT
D gene: -; clone size: -; J gene: TRBJ2-6; V gene: TRBV5-1; CDR3 protein: CASSSTGGGANVLTF; CDR3 DNA: TGCGCCAGCAGCTCCACCGGGGGAGGAGCCAACGTCCTGACTTTC
D gene: TRBD1; clone size: -; J gene: TRBJ1-2; V gene: TRBV30; CDR3 protein: CAWSVPNRGPFGYGYTF; CDR3 DNA: TGTGCCTGGAGTGTACCCAACAGGGGGCCGTTTGGGTATGGCTACACCTTC
D gene: TRBD1; clone size: -; J gene: TRBJ1-5; V gene: TRBV19; CDR3 protein: CASWVGREDRGNQPQHF; CDR3 DNA: TGTGCCTCTTGGGTGGGCCGGGAGGACAGGGGCAACCAGCCCCAGCATTTT
D gene: -; clone size: -; J gene: TRBJ1-2; V gene: TRBV6-4; CDR3 protein: CASSVGLGGDYGYTF; CDR3 DNA: TGTGCCAGCAGTGTTGGTCTTGGAGGGGATTATGGCTACACCTTC
D gene: -; clone size: -; J gene: TRBJ2-3; V gene: TRBV29-1; CDR3 protein: CSVVVGVVTDTQYF; CDR3 DNA: TGCAGCGTTGTTGTGGGAGTGGTCACAGATACGCAGTATTTT
D gene: -; clone size: -; J gene: TRBJ2-3; V gene: TRBV5-1; CDR3 protein: CASSGQSTDTQYF; CDR3 DNA: TGCGCCAGCAGCGGACAGAGCACAGATACGCAGTATTTT
D gene: TRBD1; clone size: once; J gene: TRBJ2-2; V gene: TRBV12-5; CDR3 protein: CASGPPGTGATGELFF; CDR3 DNA: TGTGCTAGTGGCCCTCCCGGGACAGGGGCCACCGGGGAGCTGTTTTTT
D gene: -; clone size: -; J gene: TRBJ1-5; V gene: TRBV7-8; CDR3 protein: CASSFEQGGWPQHF; CDR3 DNA: TGTGCCAGCAGCTTTGAGCAGGGAGGATGGCCCCAGCATTTT
D gene: -; clone size: -; J gene: TRBJ2-7; V gene: TRBV27; CDR3 protein: CASSPLTTAYEQYF; CDR3 DNA: TGTGCCAGCAGTCCCCTAACTACGGCCTACGAGCAGTACTTC
D gene: TRBD1; clone size: -; J gene: TRBJ2-7; V gene: TRBV6-1; CDR3 protein: CASRGSTGKPYEQYF; CDR3 DNA: TGTGCCAGCAGGGGATCGACAGGGAAACCCTACGAGCAGTACTTC
D gene: -; clone size: -; J gene: TRBJ2-1; V gene: TRBV5-6; CDR3 protein: CASSFHGGDEQFF; CDR3 DNA: TGTGCCAGCAGCTTCCATGGGGGCGATGAGCAGTTCTTC
D gene: -; clone size: -; J gene: TRBJ1-2; V gene: TRBV28; CDR3 protein: CASSFAGGGRYGYTF; CDR3 DNA: TGTGCCAGCAGTTTTGCGGGGGGAGGTCGCTATGGCTACACCTTC
D gene: TRBD1; clone size: -; J gene: TRBJ1-5; V gene: TRBV5-1; CDR3 protein: CASSLGGGQPQHF; CDR3 DNA: TGCGCCAGCAGCTTAGGGGGCGGTCAGCCCCAGCATTTT
D gene: -; clone size: -; J gene: TRBJ2-7; V gene: TRBV29-1; CDR3 protein: CSVESGNSYEQYF; CDR3 DNA: TGCAGCGTTGAATCAGGGAACTCCTACGAGCAGTACTTC
D gene: TRBD1; clone size: -; J gene: TRBJ2-1; V gene: TRBV29-1; CDR3 protein: CSVTGQVIYNEQFF; CDR3 DNA: TGCAGCGTTACCGGACAGGTTATCTACAATGAGCAGTTCTTC
D gene: -; clone size: -; J gene: TRBJ1-2; V gene: TRBV28; CDR3 protein: CASSAGPGEGPNYGYTF; CDR3 DNA: TGTGCCAGCAGTGCAGGACCGGGGGAGGGGCCGAACTATGGCTACACCTTC
D gene: -; clone size: -; J gene: TRBJ1-2; V gene: TRBV7-2; CDR3 protein: CASSVSRGNYGYTF; CDR3 DNA: TGTGCCAGCAGCGTCTCACGCGGGAACTATGGCTACACCTTC
D gene: TRBD1; clone size: -; J gene: TRBJ1-1; V gene: TRBV7-3; CDR3 protein: CASSLSVSGQGRMNTEAFF; CDR3 DNA: TGTGCCAGCAGCTTATCAGTCTCGGGACAGGGGAGAATGAACACTGAAGCTTTCTTT
D gene: -; clone size: -; J gene: TRBJ1-1; V gene: TRBV6-6; CDR3 protein: CASSYSNRRNTEAFF; CDR3 DNA: TGTGCCAGCAGTTACTCGAATCGGAGGAACACTGAAGCTTTCTTT